The entry that follows covers one T cell receptor beta chain sequence. The antigen remains undetermined. These data are taken from a study of beta chain features in type 1 diabetes. General study findings and limits: Within the patient group, naive, central memory and Treg TCRB repertoires appeared more similar to each other than within healthy donors.

The isolated RNA, all of it, was reverse transcribed, so expressed TCRB transcripts were what got sequenced. Deep immunoSEQ sequencing covered naive, central memory and regulatory T cell samples. Using immunoSEQ multiplex PCR, the repertoire was profiled, and TCRdb retains in-frame clones only, with some absent. The sample has under 300,000 clones; about 25% are singletons. This CDR3 has 15 amino acids. Germline values: CDR1 LGHNA, CDR2 YSLEER. V was shortened by 1 base and J by 6 bases, with 14 bases between the two germline ends. Blood was drawn once from each donor into heparinised tubes. The draws averaged around 120 mL. A sort by CD45RO/CCR7/CD25/CD127/CD95/CD27 yielded CD4+ naive, central memory, regulatory and stem cell-like memory cells.

The chain uses TRBV4-3 and TRBJ2-3; D not resolved. The TCR was taken from a man aged 30 to 45 in good health. Sample: central memory CD4+ T cells from blood. For the CDR3, the DNA is TGCGCCAGCAGCCAAGGTGTGAGACCTCCGGATACGCAGTATTTT. As protein: CASSQGVRPPDTQYF.